Listed below are T cell receptor beta chains from one sample, sequenced in a study of blood T cells in healthy people across ages. One entry per CDR3 protein, called by TCRdb with MiXCR from the 5' RACE reads. The table includes about 800,000 distinct CDR3 sequences, 20% to 25% detected once. These same data were also listed under a study on T cells of mothers and their children.

The sample comprised blood. Receptors were obtained from a boy between 5 and 17 years old in good health. Each CDR3 is given with its conserved first and last residue.

TRBJ2-3 TRBV9 CASRASGVVTDTQYF
TRBJ2-5 TRBV28 CASSSQDYQETQYF
TRBJ2-7 TRBV20-1 CSAGARTSYSYEQYF
TRBJ1-1 TRBV28 CASSRTGGATEAFF
- TRBV12-3/TRBV12-4 CASRGYSQQTQYF
TRBJ2-5 TRBV28 CASRLDRGRVETQYF
TRBJ2-6 TRBV14 CASSQEGPLVSGANVLTF
TRBJ2-2 TRBV6-6 CASSPLAGNTGELFF
TRBJ1-5 TRBV20-1 CSAREATDLSNQPQHF
TRBJ2-3 TRBV6-6 CASSYGTDTQYF
TRBJ2-1 TRBV12-3/TRBV12-4 CASRGTSGIFGEQFF
TRBJ2-7 TRBV7-2 CASSLSVWSATYEQYF
TRBJ1-4 TRBV25-1 CASGVPRDGSTNEKLFF
TRBJ2-3 TRBV20-1 CSAPPGLASTDTQYF
TRBJ2-1 TRBV7-2 CASSLVLYNEQFF
TRBJ2-3 TRBV28 CASSSRFLAGGYSSTDTQYF
TRBJ2-1 TRBV12-3/TRBV12-4 CASSLRLVLKAEETRYF
TRBJ2-3 TRBV7-2 CASSLSRQVSTDTQYF
TRBJ2-7 TRBV3-1 CASSQEPGTAFRAVGKQYF
- TRBV9 CASSVGAGELYEQYF
TRBJ2-7 TRBV30 CAWRNSGYEQYF
TRBJ2-1 TRBV20-1 CSARVEAGGPRSYNEQFF
TRBJ2-1 TRBV3-1 CASSQDGNEQLF
TRBJ1-5 TRBV20-1 CSASGGGTGVDQPQHF
TRBJ1-5 TRBV27 CASSLYSSTNQPQHF
TRBJ2-5 TRBV5-6 CASSLLGALLYF
TRBJ2-1 TRBV15 CATSRDRGDEQFF
TRBJ2-5 TRBV5-6 CASSLVRAGGEETQYF
TRBJ2-1 TRBV10-3 CAISAGGSYNEQFF
TRBJ2-5 TRBV3-1 CASSHRAGKETQYF
TRBJ2-3 TRBV11-2 CASSPQQARTDTQYF
TRBJ1-4 TRBV7-9 CASSPPVTGAVGGKLFF
TRBJ2-7 TRBV7-9 CASSPSRDRGYEQYF